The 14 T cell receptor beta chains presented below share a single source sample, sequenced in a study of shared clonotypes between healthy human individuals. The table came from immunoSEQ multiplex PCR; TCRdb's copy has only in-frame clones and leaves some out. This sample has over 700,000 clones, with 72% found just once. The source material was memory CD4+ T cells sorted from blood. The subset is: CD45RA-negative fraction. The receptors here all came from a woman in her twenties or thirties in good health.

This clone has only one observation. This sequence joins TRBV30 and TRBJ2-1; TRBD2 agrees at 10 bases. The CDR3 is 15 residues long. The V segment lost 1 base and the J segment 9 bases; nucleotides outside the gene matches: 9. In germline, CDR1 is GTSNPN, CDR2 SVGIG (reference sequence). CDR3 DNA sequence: TGTGCCTGGAGTGACTATGGACTAGCGGTCGGTGAGCAGTTCTTC. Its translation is CAWSDYGLAVGEQFF.

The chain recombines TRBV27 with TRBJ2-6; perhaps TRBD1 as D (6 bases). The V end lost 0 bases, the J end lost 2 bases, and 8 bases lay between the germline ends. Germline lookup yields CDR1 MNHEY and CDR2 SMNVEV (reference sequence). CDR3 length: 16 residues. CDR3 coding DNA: TGTGCCAGCAGTTTATCGGGGGCCCCTGGGGCCAACGTCCTGACTTTC. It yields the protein CASSLSGAPGANVLTF.

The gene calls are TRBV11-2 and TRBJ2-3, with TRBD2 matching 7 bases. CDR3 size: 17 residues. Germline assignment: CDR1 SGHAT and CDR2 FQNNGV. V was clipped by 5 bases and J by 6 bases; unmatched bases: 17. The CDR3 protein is CASSLPGGLAVFDTQYF. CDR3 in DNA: TGTGCCAGCAGCCTCCCGGGCGGGCTAGCGGTTTTTGATACGCAGTATTTT.

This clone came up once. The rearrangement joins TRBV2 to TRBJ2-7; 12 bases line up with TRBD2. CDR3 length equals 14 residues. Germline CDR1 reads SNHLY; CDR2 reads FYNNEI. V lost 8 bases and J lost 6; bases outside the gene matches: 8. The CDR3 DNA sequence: TGTGCCAGCCAACTAGCGGGAGGTGAAGGCGAGCAGTACTTC. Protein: CASQLAGGEGEQYF.

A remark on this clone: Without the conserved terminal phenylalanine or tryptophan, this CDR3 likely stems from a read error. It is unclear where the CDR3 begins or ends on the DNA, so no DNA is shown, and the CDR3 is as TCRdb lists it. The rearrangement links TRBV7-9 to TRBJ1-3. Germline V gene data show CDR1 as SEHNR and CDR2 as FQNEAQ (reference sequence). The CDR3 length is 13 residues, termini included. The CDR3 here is CASSLAPEEGPTY.

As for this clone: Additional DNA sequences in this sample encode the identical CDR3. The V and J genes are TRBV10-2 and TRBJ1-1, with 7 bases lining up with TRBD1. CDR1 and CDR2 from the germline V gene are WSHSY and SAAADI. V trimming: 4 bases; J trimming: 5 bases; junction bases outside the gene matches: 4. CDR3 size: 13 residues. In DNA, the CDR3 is TGCGCCAGCAGTGGTACAGGGGTTACTGAAGCTTTCTTT. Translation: CASSGTGVTEAFF.

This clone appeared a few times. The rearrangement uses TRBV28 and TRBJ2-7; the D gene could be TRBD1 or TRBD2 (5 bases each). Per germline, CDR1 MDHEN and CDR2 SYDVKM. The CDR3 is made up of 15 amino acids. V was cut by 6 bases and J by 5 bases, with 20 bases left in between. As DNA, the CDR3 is TGTGCCAGCAGCCCGCGGGTAGCAGGGATCCACGAGCAGTACTTC. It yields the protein CASSPRVAGIHEQYF. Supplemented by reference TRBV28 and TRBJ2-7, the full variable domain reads DVKVTQSSRYLVKRTGEKVFLECVQDMDHENMFWYRQDPGLGLRLIYFSYDVKMKEKGDIPEGYSVSREKKERFSLILESASTNQTSMYLCASSPRVAGIHEQYFGPGTRLTVT.

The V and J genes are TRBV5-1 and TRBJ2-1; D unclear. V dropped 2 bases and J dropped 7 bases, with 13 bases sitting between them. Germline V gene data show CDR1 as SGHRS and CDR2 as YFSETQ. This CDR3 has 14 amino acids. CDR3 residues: CASSFDLGGNEQFF. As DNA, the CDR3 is TGCGCCAGCAGCTTTGACTTGGGTGGGAATGAGCAGTTCTTC.

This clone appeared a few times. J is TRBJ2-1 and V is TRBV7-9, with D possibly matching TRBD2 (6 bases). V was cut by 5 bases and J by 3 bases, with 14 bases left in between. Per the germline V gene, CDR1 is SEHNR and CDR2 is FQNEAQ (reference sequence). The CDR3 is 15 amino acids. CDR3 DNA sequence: TGTGCCAGCAGCACACAAGGAGGGCTCTACAATGAGCAGTTCTTC. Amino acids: CASSTQGGLYNEQFF.

CDR3 coding DNA: TGCAGCGTTGTCAGGGGTGGATACACTGAAGCTTTCTTT. It encodes CSVVRGGYTEAFF. The chain employs TRBV29-1 and TRBJ1-1, with D perhaps matching TRBD1 (6 bases). V lost 4 bases to trimming and J lost 3 bases, with 12 bases between them. In germline, CDR1 is SQVTM, CDR2 ANQGSEA. The CDR3 contains 13 residues.

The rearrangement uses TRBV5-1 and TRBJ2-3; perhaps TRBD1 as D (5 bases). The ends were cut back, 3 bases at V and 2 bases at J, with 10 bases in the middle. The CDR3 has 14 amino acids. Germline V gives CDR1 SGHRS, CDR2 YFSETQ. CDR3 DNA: TGCGCCAGCAGCTCGCAGGGTGTCACAGATACGCAGTATTTT. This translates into CASSSQGVTDTQYF.

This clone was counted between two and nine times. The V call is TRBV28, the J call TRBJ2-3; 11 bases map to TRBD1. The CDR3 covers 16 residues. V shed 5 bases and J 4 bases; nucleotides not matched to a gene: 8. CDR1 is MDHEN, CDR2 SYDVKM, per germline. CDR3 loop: CASSKRRGQGADTQYF. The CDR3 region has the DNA TGTGCCAGCAGTAAGCGCCGGGGACAGGGGGCAGATACGCAGTATTTT.

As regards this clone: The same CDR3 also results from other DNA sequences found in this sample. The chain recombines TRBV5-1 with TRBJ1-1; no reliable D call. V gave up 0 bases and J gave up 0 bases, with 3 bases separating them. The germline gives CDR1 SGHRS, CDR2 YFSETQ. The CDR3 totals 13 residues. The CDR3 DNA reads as TGCGCCAGCAGCTTGGTAGTGAACACTGAAGCTTTCTTT. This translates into CASSLVVNTEAFF.

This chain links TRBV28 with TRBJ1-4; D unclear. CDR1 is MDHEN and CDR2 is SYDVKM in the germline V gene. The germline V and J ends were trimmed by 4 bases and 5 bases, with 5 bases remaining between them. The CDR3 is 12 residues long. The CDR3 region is CASSYLNEKLFF. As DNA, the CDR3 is TGTGCCAGCAGTTATCTCAATGAAAAACTGTTTTTT.